This T cell receptor (beta chain) was recorded in a study of glioma-infiltrating T cells after dendritic cell vaccination. Sequencing was performed with immunoSEQ multiplex PCR; in TCRdb, only in-frame clones are kept and a portion is missing. This table holds about 38,000 clones, approximately 82% found once. CDR1 and CDR2 (germline): MNHEY, SVGAGI. V trimming: 6 bases; J trimming: 8 bases; junction bases outside the gene matches: 5. This CDR3 comprises 14 residues. The material sequenced was blood, taken before dendritic cell vaccination. This TCR came from a human donor with glioblastoma. This chain joins TRBV6-5 and TRBJ1-6; 9 bases align to TRBD1. CDR3 DNA sequence: TGTGCCAGCAGCCAGGGACAGGGTGATTCACCCCTCCACTTT. Its translation: CASSQGQGDSPLHF.